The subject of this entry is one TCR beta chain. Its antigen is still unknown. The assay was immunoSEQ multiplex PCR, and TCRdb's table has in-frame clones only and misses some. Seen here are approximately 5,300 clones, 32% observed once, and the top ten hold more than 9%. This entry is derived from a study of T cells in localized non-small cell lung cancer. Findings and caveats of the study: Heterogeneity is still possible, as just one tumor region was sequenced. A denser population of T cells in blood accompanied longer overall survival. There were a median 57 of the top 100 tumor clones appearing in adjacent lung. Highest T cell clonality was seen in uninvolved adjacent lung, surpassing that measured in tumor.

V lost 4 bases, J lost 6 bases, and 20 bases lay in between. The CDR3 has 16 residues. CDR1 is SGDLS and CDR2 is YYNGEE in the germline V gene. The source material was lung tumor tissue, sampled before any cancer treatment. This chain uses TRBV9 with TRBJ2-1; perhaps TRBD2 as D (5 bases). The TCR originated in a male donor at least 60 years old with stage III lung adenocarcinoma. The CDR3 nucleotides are TGTGCCAGCAGCTTAGTGGGGAGTACCTCCCTCAATGAGCAGTTCTTC. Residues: CASSLVGSTSLNEQFF.